Given below is one T cell receptor beta chain in context. The target of this receptor is not known. Nothing much larger sits one base from this clone, and base qualities are not available. The source of the sample is a study of blood T cell repertoires in COVID-19 (dated by TCRdb to the early 2020s). Regarding the research as a whole: Samples from collaborators originated in the United States, Italy and Spain and spanned both the acute and convalescent phases of COVID-19. The material from the prospective study consisted of cDNA or gDNA derived from T cells, B-cell-depleted T cells, or PBMCs. Subjects who had been exposed to COVID-19, were actively infected with it, or had recovered from it provided the deeply sampled blood TCRbeta repertoires that made up the dataset. The repertoires were released in a freely available public database intended as a resource for research on the immune response to SARS-CoV-2. Samples came from the ongoing ImmuneRACE study (first 160 participants) plus 1,254 subjects from 6 global collaborators. Sample metadata almost always included a de-identified subject ID, COVID-19 status, age in years and sex. Where available, HLA class I and class II types were taken from metadata supplied by the sample provider and were not determined by assay-based typing.

Collaborating institutions collected whole blood in K2EDTA tubes following their own protocols. For TCRbeta analysis, collaborators shipped samples in one of three forms: frozen whole blood, isolated PBMCs, or DNA extracted from either of those sample types. Beyond this particular receptor, the publication reports: The amount of clinical and demographic metadata varied by source and participant and was provided uncurated.

V is reduced by 6 bases and J by 2 bases, leaving a spacing of 17 bases between them. CDR1 and CDR2 are read off the germline V gene as MDHEN and SYDVKM. There are 16 amino acids in the CDR3, from cysteine to phenylalanine inclusive. The CDR3 DNA has 48 bases and is translated from base 1. TCRbeta CDR3 regions were amplified from genomic DNA by means of the immunoSEQ Assay, a bias-controlled multiplex PCR. Per the original workflow: Within the assay, amplification of reference gene primers was used to estimate how many nucleated cells each sample contained. Sequence reads were collapsed and filtered to measure the absolute abundance of every unique TCRbeta CDR3 rearrangement. For each sample, productive Simpson clonality was calculated by taking the square root of Simpson's diversity index across productive rearrangements. TCRdb limited this immuneACCESS table to in-frame rearrangements with V and J called. A share of clones is missing; checked studies link under half to unresolved V genes, and the rest is unexplained. That table supplies the V and J calls and clone size; D and trimming were determined from the DNA. The sample yields 90,000 to 110,000 clones; around four fifths were counted once. The ten largest clones add up to around a sixth of the sample.

What was sequenced was peripheral blood. This TCR came from a woman aged 60-70 years with acute or convalescent COVID-19. This receptor chain uses TRBV28 and TRBJ1-5; TRBD1 is a possible D gene, resting on 6 matching bases. The CDR3 has the sequence CASSARGAAGNQPQHF. The base sequence is TGTGCCAGCAGCGCTCGGGGGGCCGCGGGCAATCAGCCCCAGCATTTT.